The clone carrying this T cell receptor beta chain was seen at least ten times. The target antigen is unknown. This sample was included in a study of spatial heterogeneity in lung cancer. Turning to the study itself: The study found that TCR transcript counts in tumor regions correlated strongly with a matched bulk RNA-seq T cell module score.

J gave up 4 bases and V 6 bases, and 9 bases lay outside the gene matches. The CDR3 loop spans 15 amino acids. CDR1 is SGHTA, CDR2 FQGNSA, per germline. Specified time point: sample taken at primary tumor resection. Unsorted whole RNA of tumor, nontumor lung or frozen PBMC was sequenced. Whole-study findings and limits: How many expanded intratumoral alpha and beta TCRs were present tracked the tumor mutation count, which was a count of nonsynonymous mutations.

TCRdb passed the 5' RACE reads through MiXCR, listing each CDR3 protein once. The sample carries roughly 15,000 distinct CDR3 sequences, about 7% recorded once. This receptor was taken from a male donor with early-stage non-small cell lung cancer. The rearrangement uses TRBV7-2 and TRBJ2-7; 10 nucleotides agree with TRBD1. Sequencing was performed on lung tumor tissue, taken at surgery. The CDR3 DNA follows: TGTGCCAGCAGTCCAACCGCGGGACAGGGGTACGAGCAGTACTTC. Its protein product is CASSPTAGQGYEQYF. The entire variable domain, with the rest obtained from reference TRBV7-2 and TRBJ2-7, is as follows: GAGVSQSPSNKVTEKGKDVELRCDPISGHTALYWYRQSLGQGLEFLIYFQGNSAPDKSGLPSDRFSAERTGGSVSTLTIQRTQQEDSAVYLCASSPTAGQGYEQYFGPGTRLTVT.